This T cell receptor (beta chain) was obtained from a study of T-cell memory formation after mild COVID-19. V was trimmed by 4 bases and J by 4 bases, leaving 11 bases between them. The germline V gene has CDR1 PRHDT and CDR2 FYEKMQ (reference sequence). The CDR3 spans 14 residues. TCRdb ran MiXCR on the 5' RACE reads and lists one entry per CDR3 protein. The data hold hundreds of thousands of distinct CDR3 sequences, with around 15% observed a single time. To note about this clonotype: The antigen remains unidentified.

Findings of the study overall: Contracting CD8+ clones were enriched in EMRA, CD4+ mainly in CM and EM. Clones shrinking from day 15 to 85 showed even CD4/CD8 mixes; later expanders tilted CD4+.

This TCR derives from a man between 18 and 29 years old who had mild COVID-19 (a few samples of this study predate the infection). Cell type and time point are not known. Sequenced input: PBMCs or a T cell subset sorted from them (not recorded which). The V and J genes are TRBV13 and TRBJ2-1; D uncertain. CDR3 sequence (DNA): TGTGCCAGCAGCTCGATTTCCCGTTACAATGAGCAGTTCTTC. This sequence encodes CASSSISRYNEQFF.